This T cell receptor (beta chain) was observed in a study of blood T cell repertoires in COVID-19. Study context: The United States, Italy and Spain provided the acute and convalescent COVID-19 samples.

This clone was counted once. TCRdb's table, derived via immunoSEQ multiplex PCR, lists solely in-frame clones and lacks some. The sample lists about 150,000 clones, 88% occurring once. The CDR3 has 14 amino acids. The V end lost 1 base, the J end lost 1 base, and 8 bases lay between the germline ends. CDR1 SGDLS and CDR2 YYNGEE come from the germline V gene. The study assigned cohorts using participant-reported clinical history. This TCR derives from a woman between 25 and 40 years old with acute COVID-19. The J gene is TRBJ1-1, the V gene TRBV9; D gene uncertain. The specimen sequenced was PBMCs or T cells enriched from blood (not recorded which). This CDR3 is CASSVWGGNTEAFF. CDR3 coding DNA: TGTGCCAGCAGCGTATGGGGAGGGAACACTGAAGCTTTCTTT.